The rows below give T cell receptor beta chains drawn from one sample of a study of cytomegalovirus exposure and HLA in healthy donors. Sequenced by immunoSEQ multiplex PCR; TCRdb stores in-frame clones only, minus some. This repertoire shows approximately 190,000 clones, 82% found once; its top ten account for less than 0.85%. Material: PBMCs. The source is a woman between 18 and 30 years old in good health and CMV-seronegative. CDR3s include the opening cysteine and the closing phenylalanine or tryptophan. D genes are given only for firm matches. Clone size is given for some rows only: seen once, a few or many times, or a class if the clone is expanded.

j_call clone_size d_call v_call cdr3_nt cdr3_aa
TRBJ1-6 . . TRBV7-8 TGTGCCAGCAGCTTAACCAGGGGAAGCTCCTATAATTCACCCCTCCACTTT CASSLTRGSSYNSPLHF
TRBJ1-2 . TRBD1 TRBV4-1 TGCGCCAGCAGCTACGGGACAGGGGACCTCTATGGCTACACCTTC CASSYGTGDLYGYTF
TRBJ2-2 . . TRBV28 TGTGCCAGCAGTTTAACCGGGAGAGTCTGGGCCGGGGAGCTGTTTTTT CASSLTGRVWAGELFF
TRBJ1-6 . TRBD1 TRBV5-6 TGTGCCAGCAGCCCGGTACAGAGGACAGGGGGAGATTATTCACCCCTCCACTTT CASSPVQRTGGDYSPLHF
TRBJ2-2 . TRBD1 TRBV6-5 TGTGCCAGCAGTTACGAGGGGGCAGGCGGGGAGCTGTTTTTT CASSYEGAGGELFF
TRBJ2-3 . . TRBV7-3 TGTGCCAGCAGCTATACGACTTCAGGGTTAGGGACAGATACGCAGTATTTT CASSYTTSGLGTDTQYF
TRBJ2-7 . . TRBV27 TGTGCCAGCAGTTTAGCCGCGTCTTCCGGCGAGCAGTACTTC CASSLAASSGEQYF
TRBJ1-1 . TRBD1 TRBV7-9 TGTGCCAGCAGCCAGGGGGGGACAGGTCGCGCTTTCTTT CASSQGGTGRAFF
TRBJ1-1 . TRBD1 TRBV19 TGTGCCAGTAGATCCGGGACAGAAAAGAACACTGAAGCTTTCTTT CASRSGTEKNTEAFF
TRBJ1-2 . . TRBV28 TGTGCCAGCAGCACCTTGGGTGGCAGGGGTAACTATGGCTACACCTTC CASSTLGGRGNYGYTF
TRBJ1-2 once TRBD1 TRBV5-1 TGCGCCAGCAGCTTGACAGGGGGCAACTATGGCTACACCTTC CASSLTGGNYGYTF
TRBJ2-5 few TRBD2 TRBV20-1 TGCAGTGCTAGCGGGAGGGCCCAGTACTTC CSASGRAQYF
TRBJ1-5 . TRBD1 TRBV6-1 TGTGCCAGCGGACAGGGCGAGGCTCAGCCCCAGCATTTT CASGQGEAQPQHF
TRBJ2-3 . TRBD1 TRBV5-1 TGCGCCAGCAGCTTGCAGGGGGCTAGCACAGATACGCAGTATTTT CASSLQGASTDTQYF
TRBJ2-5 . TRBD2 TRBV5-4 TGTGCCAGCAGCCCGGGACTAGCGGGAGAGACCCAGTACTTC CASSPGLAGETQYF
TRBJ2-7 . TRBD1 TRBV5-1 TGCGCCAGCAGCTACATGACAGGGTTCACCTACGAGCAGTACTTC CASSYMTGFTYEQYF
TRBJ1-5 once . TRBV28 TGTGCCAGCATTACAGGCTTACAGCCCCAGCATTTT CASITGLQPQHF
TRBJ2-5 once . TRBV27 TGTGCCAGCAGTTTCGCCGGGACTCAAGAGACCCAGTACTTC CASSFAGTQETQYF
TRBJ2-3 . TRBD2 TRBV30 TGTGCCTGGAACGTGGGTGCTAGCGGTACCACAGATACGCAGTATTTT CAWNVGASGTTDTQYF
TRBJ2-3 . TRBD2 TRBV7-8 TGTGCCAGCAGCTTGGGGCTAGCGGGAGCCGATACGCAGTATTTT CASSLGLAGADTQYF
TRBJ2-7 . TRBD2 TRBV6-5 TGTGCCAGCATCCCAACTAGCGGGAGCTCCTACGAGCAGTACTTC CASIPTSGSSYEQYF
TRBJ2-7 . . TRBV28 TGTGCCAGCAGTTTATGGAGGGATCCCAGCTACGAGCAGTACTTC CASSLWRDPSYEQYF
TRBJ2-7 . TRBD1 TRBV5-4 TGTGCCAGCAGCTCGCCACAAGACAGGGGCTTCGACGAGCAGTACTTC CASSSPQDRGFDEQYF
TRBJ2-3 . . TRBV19 TGTGCCAGTAGTATAGGGGGCCGCGGCACAGATACGCAGTATTTT CASSIGGRGTDTQYF
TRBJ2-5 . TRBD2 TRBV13 TGTGCCAGCAACAAAGCGGGGGGCCGGAAAGAGACCCAGTACTTC CASNKAGGRKETQYF
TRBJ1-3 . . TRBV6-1 TGTGCCAGCAGTGAAGGTCGGGGGATTGGAAACACCATATATTTT CASSEGRGIGNTIYF
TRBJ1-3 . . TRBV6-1 TGTGCCAGCAGCGACCCCCAGGGGACTGGAAACACCATATATTTT CASSDPQGTGNTIYF
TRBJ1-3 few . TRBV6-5 TGTGCCAGCAGTGGGACCGGACAGGGAAACACCATATATTTT CASSGTGQGNTIYF
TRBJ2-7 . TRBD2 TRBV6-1 TGTGCCAGCAGTGAAAGACAGGTGGGACTAGCGGGAGTGGTCGAGCAGTACTTC CASSERQVGLAGVVEQYF
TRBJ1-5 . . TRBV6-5 TGTGCCAGCAGCCCGACAGGATCTAGCAATCAGCCCCAGCATTTT CASSPTGSSNQPQHF
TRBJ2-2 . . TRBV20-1 TGCAGTGCTCGACTAGTTCGGGAGCTGTTTTTT CSARLVRELFF
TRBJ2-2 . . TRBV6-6 TGTGCCAGCAGGGGTGAAAAGGGGAGGGGGGAGCTGTTTTTT CASRGEKGRGELFF
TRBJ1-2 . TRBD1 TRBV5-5 TGTGCCAGCAGCCTCGGGACAGGGGAGCAGGGCTACACCTTC CASSLGTGEQGYTF
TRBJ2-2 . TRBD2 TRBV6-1 TGTGCCGGTCTAGCGGGAGGCCGGGAGCTGTTTTTT CAGLAGGRELFF
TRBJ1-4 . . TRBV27 TGTGCCAGCAGTTTCCACGGGATTAAGGGTCCTAATGAAAAACTGTTTTTT CASSFHGIKGPNEKLFF
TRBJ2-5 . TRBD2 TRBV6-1 TGTGCCAGCTATAGGGGACTAGCGGGAGAAGAGACCCAGTACTTC CASYRGLAGEETQYF
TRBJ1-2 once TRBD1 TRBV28 TGTGCCACCTCCGGGACAGTCACGTTCTATGGCTACACCTTC CATSGTVTFYGYTF